These 29 T cell receptor beta chains share one sample of origin, sequenced in a study of control samples from healthy donors and cancer patients (dated by TCRdb to the early 2020s). The library was built by means of the immunoSEQ multiplex PCR assay. TCRdb mirrors the immuneACCESS table, restricted to in-frame sequences. Some clones are absent from its copies; in checked studies, under half trace to an unresolved V gene, and the reason for the others is unknown. The sample yields more than 95,000 clones; roughly nine tenths were counted once. The ten largest account for less than 1.5% of the sample. The sequenced sample consisted of PBMCs. These TCRs come from a woman in her 50s with colorectal cancer.

The V gene is TRBV5-1, the J gene TRBJ2-5, with D possibly matching TRBD2 (6 bases). Germline values: CDR1 SGHRS, CDR2 YFSETQ. This CDR3 contains 13 residues. With 3 bases removed from V and 5 bases from J, the gap between germline ends came to 11 bases. The CDR3 region is CASSWDFGETQYF. The DNA of the CDR3 is TGCGCCAGCAGCTGGGACTTCGGGGAGACCCAGTACTTC.

The count of this clone is one. This chain uses TRBV28 with TRBJ1-2; 8 bases are a match to TRBD1. There are 14 residues in the CDR3. CDR1 is MDHEN, CDR2 SYDVKM, per germline. Germline trimming cut 11 bases from V and 4 bases from J; bases unmatched to any gene: 12. The CDR3 DNA sequence: TGTGCCCTCCAAGCCGGGACAGGAATCTATGGCTACACCTTC. Translating gives CALQAGTGIYGYTF.

The V and J genes are TRBV6-5 and TRBJ2-1; the match to TRBD2 covers 7 bases. This CDR3 spans 14 amino acids. V lost 6 bases, J lost 6 bases, and 8 bases stayed unmatched. The germline V gene has CDR1 MNHEY and CDR2 SVGAGI. DNA of the CDR3: TGTGCCAGCAGCCTGGGGGGGGTGCTCAATGAGCAGTTCTTC. Translation gives CASSLGGVLNEQFF.

The rearrangement links TRBV5-5 to TRBJ1-3; D remains unclear. The germline gives CDR1 SGHKS, CDR2 YYEKEE (reference sequence). The CDR3 extends over 13 amino acids. With 1 base removed from V and 2 bases from J, the gap between germline ends came to 4 bases. For the CDR3, the DNA is TGTGCCAGCAGCTTGACGGCTGGAAACACCATATATTTT. It yields the protein CASSLTAGNTIYF. The full variable domain, completed using reference TRBV5-5 and TRBJ1-3, is DAGVTQSPTHLIKTRGQQVTLRCSPISGHKSVSWYQQVLGQGPQFIFQYYEKEERGRGNFPDRFSARQFPNYSSELNVNALLLGDSALYLCASSLTAGNTIYFGEGSWLTVV.

The CDR3 region is CASSLRLGGRRSPLHF. DNA of the CDR3: TGTGCCAGCAGCTTACGGCTAGGGGGGCGCCGATCACCCCTCCACTTT. The chain uses TRBV7-6 and TRBJ1-6; tentatively, D is TRBD1 (6 bases). Germline CDR1 reads SGHVS; CDR2 reads FNYEAQ. The CDR3 has 16 amino acids. The V end lost 2 bases, the J end lost 10 bases, and 18 bases lay between the germline ends.

This clone was counted a few times. The chain links TRBV3-1 (or the pseudogene TRBV3-2) to TRBJ1-2; D possibly corresponds to TRBD1 (5 bases). V was clipped by 4 bases and J by 8 bases, with 20 bases between them. There are 15 residues in the CDR3. Per germline, CDR1 LGHDT and CDR2 YNNKEL (reference sequence). Written as DNA, the CDR3 is TGTGCCAGCAGCCCCGGGACCCACACACCACAAGGCTACACCTTC. Its protein product is CASSPGTHTPQGYTF.

This clone was seen only a few times. The rearrangement joins TRBV25-1 to TRBJ1-2; D call uncertain. CDR1 and CDR2 from the germline V gene are MGHDK and SYGVNS. Between the trimmed V and J ends, which lost 1 base and 2 bases, there was a span of 8 bases. This CDR3 spans 14 amino acids. The CDR3 here is CASSESARNYGYTF. The CDR3 DNA reads as TGTGCCAGCAGTGAATCAGCAAGGAACTATGGCTACACCTTC.

The V gene is TRBV6-1, the J gene TRBJ1-6; D is undetermined. The CDR3 is made up of 13 amino acids. V lost 3 bases, J lost 7 bases, and 7 bases lay in between. Germline V lookup: CDR1 MNHNS, CDR2 SASEGT. The CDR3 nucleotides are TGTGCCAGCAGTGACCGCTCAAATTCACCCCTCCACTTT. It encodes CASSDRSNSPLHF.

As DNA, the CDR3 is TGTGCCAGTAGTATCCGACCACGGAGGGGGGAGACTGAAGCTTTCTTT. The encoded protein is CASSIRPRRGETEAFF. V is TRBV19 and J is TRBJ1-1, with D possibly matching TRBD1 (6 bases). The CDR3 is 16 residues long. The V end lost 3 bases, the J end lost 5 bases, and 19 bases lay between the germline ends. CDR1 is LNHDA, CDR2 SQIVND, per germline (reference sequence).

This clone has a single count. The chain recombines TRBV25-1 with TRBJ2-1; TRBD2 aligns across 10 bases. The ends lost 4 bases at V and 4 bases at J; junction bases unmatched: 7. CDR1 and CDR2 (germline): MGHDK, SYGVNS. The CDR3 contains 16 residues. In nucleotides, the CDR3 is TGTGCCAGCAGTGGGTCTCTAGCGGGAGCTTACAATGAGCAGTTCTTC. This encodes CASSGSLAGAYNEQFF.

The chain combines TRBV5-5 with TRBJ1-1; D gene uncertain. The CDR3 runs to 17 residues. CDR1 is SGHKS and CDR2 is YYEKEE in the germline V gene (reference sequence). Trimming removed 4 bases at V and 11 bases at J, with 30 bases between. DNA for the CDR3: TGTGCCAGCAGCCCCATACATCGGGCTTACTCAACTCCTGGGGCTTTCTTT. Amino acid sequence: CASSPIHRAYSTPGAFF.

The rearrangement joins TRBV19 to TRBJ1-6; D possibly corresponds to TRBD1 (5 bases). The CDR3 is 15 amino acids. The V and J ends lost 4 bases and 7 bases respectively, with 14 bases between them. Per the germline V gene, CDR1 is LNHDA and CDR2 is SQIVND (reference sequence). CDR3 in DNA: TGTGCCAGTAGTAACCAGGGAAGTTGGAATTCACCCCTCCACTTT. Encoded protein: CASSNQGSWNSPLHF.

The chain combines TRBV28 with TRBJ2-7; 9 bases are shared with TRBD1. Germline values: CDR1 MDHEN, CDR2 SYDVKM. This CDR3 spans 14 amino acids. J lost 3 bases, V lost 3 bases, and 3 bases had no gene match. The CDR3 region has the DNA TGTGCCAGCAGTTTCGAGGACAGGGGCTACGAGCAGTACTTC. This encodes CASSFEDRGYEQYF.

This clone was seen once. The J gene is TRBJ1-5, the V gene TRBV19, with 8 bases matching TRBD1. J was trimmed by 7 bases and V by 4 bases; bases with no gene match: 6. The CDR3 extends over 14 amino acids. Germline V gene sequence: CDR1 LNHDA, CDR2 SQIVND (reference sequence). The DNA for the CDR3 is TGTGCCAGTAGTACCCGACAGGGGTCCCAGCCCCAGCATTTT. Amino acids: CASSTRQGSQPQHF.

V and J are TRBV18 and TRBJ2-2, with a weak D call TRBD1 (6 bases). The CDR3 consists of 16 residues. Trimming took off 8 bases at V and 4 bases at J, with 20 bases between the two ends. CDR1 and CDR2 (germline): KGHSH, LQKENI. The CDR3 spells CASPSDSRTFTGELFF. CDR3 nucleotide sequence: TGTGCCAGCCCCTCGGACAGCCGAACCTTCACCGGGGAGCTGTTTTTT.

A few counts support this clone. This chain joins TRBV18 and TRBJ1-5, with D perhaps TRBD1 (5 bases). Per germline, CDR1 KGHSH and CDR2 LQKENI. Deletions cut 3 bases from V and 5 bases from J, with 11 bases between. This CDR3 is 14 amino acids long. As DNA, the CDR3 is TGTGCCAGCTCACCGGGACCGGTGCATCAGCCCCAGCATTTT. Its protein product is CASSPGPVHQPQHF. The variable domain in full, completed from reference TRBV18 and TRBJ1-5, reads NAGVMQNPRHLVRRRGQEARLRCSPMKGHSHVYWYRQLPEEGLKFMVYLQKENIIDESGMPKERFSAEFPKEGPSILRIQQVVRGDSAAYFCASSPGPVHQPQHFGDGTRLSIL.

CDR3 region: CASSSHATDTQYF. The CDR3 DNA sequence: TGTGCCAGCAGCTCCCATGCGACAGATACGCAGTATTTT. The chain employs TRBV13 and TRBJ2-3; D remains ambiguous. The V end was cut by 4 bases, the J end by 3 bases, with 8 bases between. Germline V CDR1 and CDR2: PRHDT, FYEKMQ (reference sequence). The CDR3 spans 13 residues.

The chain uses TRBV2 and TRBJ1-3; D call uncertain. Germline loops: CDR1 SNHLY, CDR2 FYNNEI. V was clipped by 8 bases and J by 0 bases, with 5 bases between them. This CDR3 contains 12 residues. CDR3 sequence reads: CASLGSGNTIYF. The CDR3 DNA reads TGTGCCAGCTTAGGCTCTGGAAACACCATATATTTT. Full variable domain (remainder filled in from reference TRBV2 and TRBJ1-3): EPEVTQTPSHQVTQMGQEVILRCVPISNHLYFYWYRQILGQKVEFLVSFYNNEISEKSEIFDDQFSVERPDGSNFTLKIRSTKLEDSAMYFCASLGSGNTIYFGEGSWLTVV.

The chain employs TRBV5-1 and TRBJ2-7; no firm D call. This CDR3 is 14 amino acids long. CDR1 and CDR2 from the germline V gene are SGHRS and YFSETQ. The V end lost 0 bases, the J end lost 2 bases, and 9 bases lay between the germline ends. The CDR3 loop is CASSLAQAAYEQYF. Here the CDR3 DNA reads TGCGCCAGCAGCTTGGCTCAGGCCGCCTACGAGCAGTACTTC.

This clone was found a few times. The chain couples TRBV19 to TRBJ2-2; D gene unclear. Germline CDR1 LNHDA, CDR2 SQIVND (reference sequence). The V and J ends lost 7 bases and 7 bases respectively, with 19 bases between them. The CDR3 sequence is 15 residues long. The CDR3 DNA reads as TGTGCCAGTACCCTTCAAGGGCAGGTGGGCGGGGAGCTGTTTTTT. Translated, it gives CASTLQGQVGGELFF.

The rearrangement links TRBV4-1 to TRBJ1-4, with D maybe TRBD1 (5 bases). The CDR3 length is 15 residues. V lost 0 bases and J lost 1, with 6 bases in between. CDR1 is MGHRA, CDR2 YSYEKL, per germline. CDR3 region: CASSQDGGTNEKLFF. Here the CDR3 DNA reads TGCGCCAGCAGCCAAGATGGGGGAACTAATGAAAAACTGTTTTTT.

The gene calls are TRBV19 and TRBJ2-1; D is uncertain. The V and J ends lost 2 bases and 4 bases respectively, with 6 bases between them. CDR3 length: 13 amino acids. Germline loops: CDR1 LNHDA, CDR2 SQIVND (reference sequence). CDR3 nucleotides: TGTGCCAGTAGTATACTACGATACAATGAGCAGTTCTTC. Its protein product is CASSILRYNEQFF.

This clone was counted between two and nine times. This sequence joins TRBV6-1 and TRBJ1-1; D gene unclear. Germline values: CDR1 MNHNS, CDR2 SASEGT. Trimming cost V 1 base and J 4 bases, with 7 bases left between them. This CDR3 spans 13 amino acids. This chain's CDR3 is CASSEEGFTEAFF. As DNA, the CDR3 is TGTGCCAGCAGTGAAGAGGGATTCACTGAAGCTTTCTTT.

The chain has TRBV5-1 and TRBJ1-1; 8 bases fit TRBD1. The CDR3 runs to 14 residues. Germline assignment: CDR1 SGHRS and CDR2 YFSETQ. The ends lost 4 bases at V and 4 bases at J; junction bases unmatched: 6. CDR3 nucleotide sequence: TGCGCCAGCAGCATCGGACAGGGAGGCACTGAAGCTTTCTTT. Amino acids: CASSIGQGGTEAFF. Looking up the rest from reference TRBV5-1 and TRBJ1-1 gives the full variable domain: KAGVTQTPRYLIKTRGQQVTLSCSPISGHRSVSWYQQTPGQGLQFLFEYFSETQRNKGNFPGRFSGRQFSNSRSEMNVSTLELGDSALYLCASSIGQGGTEAFFGQGTRLTVV.

The rearrangement links TRBV5-1 to TRBJ2-7; 9 bases agree with TRBD2. This CDR3 is built from 17 residues. Germline V gene data show CDR1 as SGHRS and CDR2 as YFSETQ. V trimming: 4 bases; J trimming: 5 bases; junction bases outside the gene matches: 16. CDR3 coding DNA: TGCGCCAGCAGCCTTTTCAATATGGCTAGCGGGGTAAACGAGCAGTACTTC. Amino acid sequence: CASSLFNMASGVNEQYF.

This sequence joins TRBV5-1 and TRBJ1-6; D is ambiguous. V was cut by 0 bases and J by 8 bases, with 6 bases left in between. Germline V CDR1 and CDR2: SGHRS, YFSETQ. CDR3 length equals 13 residues. CDR3 coding DNA: TGCGCCAGCAGCTTGGGTACCGATTCACCCCTCCACTTT. Translating gives CASSLGTDSPLHF.

The J gene is TRBJ2-3, the V gene TRBV7-2, with D maybe TRBD2 (6 bases). Looked up from germline, CDR1 is SGHTA and CDR2 is FQGNSA. The V gene lost 1 base and the J gene lost 3 bases, with 14 bases spanning the gap. This CDR3 is built from 16 residues. Here the CDR3 reads CASSLVSTGGTDTQYF. The CDR3, as DNA: TGTGCCAGCAGCTTAGTGTCTACCGGGGGTACAGATACGCAGTATTTT.

The CDR3: CASSSARRDASNGYTF. The CDR3 region has the DNA TGTGCCAGCAGCTCCGCTCGCAGGGATGCCAGCAATGGCTACACCTTC. The chain is built from TRBV5-4 and TRBJ1-2, with D possibly matching TRBD1 (5 bases). Deletions cut 3 bases from V and 6 bases from J, with 21 bases between. CDR1 is SGHNT, CDR2 YYREEE, per germline (reference sequence). The CDR3 sequence is 16 residues long.

The CDR3, as DNA: TGTGCCAGCTCACCCGCGGGACAGGGATTGAAGCAGTACTTC. Residues: CASSPAGQGLKQYF. The genes are TRBV18 and TRBJ2-7; 9 bases map to TRBD1. The CDR3 extends over 14 amino acids. The ends lost 3 bases at V and 8 bases at J; junction bases unmatched: 8. The V gene's germline CDR1 is KGHSH and CDR2 LQKENI.